This T cell receptor (beta chain) was recorded in a study of blood T cell repertoires in COVID-19. V was shortened by 3 bases and J by 0 bases, with 15 bases between the two germline ends. The germline CDR1 and CDR2 sequences are GTSNPN and SVGIG (reference sequence). CDR3 length: 17 residues. Sequencing used immunoSEQ multiplex PCR; TCRdb keeps in-frame clones, though not all of them. The sample yields around 280,000 clones, roughly 87% seen once. V and J are TRBV30 and TRBJ1-6; D uncertain. This clonotype was obtained from a woman aged 40 to 50 who had recovered from COVID-19. The sequenced sample was PBMCs or T cells enriched from blood (not recorded which). For the CDR3, the DNA is TGTGCCTGGAGCCCCCCGGCGGCTTACTCCTATAATTCACCCCTCCACTTT. It is translated as CAWSPPAAYSYNSPLHF.